The 8 T cell receptor beta chains below were found in one sample sequenced in a study of early stage breast cancer tumors. TCRdb keeps only in-frame clones here, not all; method: immunoSEQ multiplex PCR. The table lists over 25,000 clones, 80% of them singletons. Input material: blood. Receptor source: a person between 55 and 70 years old with breast cancer.

V usage is TRBV5-1 and J usage is TRBJ1-1, with 8 bases fitting TRBD1. Trimming cost V 3 bases and J 5 bases; bases outside gene matches: 9. This CDR3 spans 15 amino acids. Germline loops: CDR1 SGHRS, CDR2 YFSETQ. The CDR3 is CASSSFQGASTEAFF. Written as DNA, the CDR3 is TGCGCCAGCAGCTCGTTCCAGGGGGCTAGTACTGAAGCTTTCTTT. The full variable domain, completed using reference TRBV5-1 and TRBJ1-1, is KAGVTQTPRYLIKTRGQQVTLSCSPISGHRSVSWYQQTPGQGLQFLFEYFSETQRNKGNFPGRFSGRQFSNSRSEMNVSTLELGDSALYLCASSSFQGASTEAFFGQGTRLTVV.

This chain joins TRBV5-1 and TRBJ1-1; D gene unclear. Trimming removed 5 bases at V and 0 bases at J, with 8 bases between. Germline CDR1 SGHRS, CDR2 YFSETQ. CDR3 length: 13 amino acids. The CDR3 DNA reads as TGCGCCAGCAGTAGGAGAATGAACACTGAAGCTTTCTTT. Translated, it gives CASSRRMNTEAFF.

V gene TRBV29-1 combines with J gene TRBJ2-4; TRBD1 aligns across 8 bases. CDR1 and CDR2 (germline): SQVTM, ANQGSEA. CDR3 length: 13 amino acids. J was trimmed by 3 bases and V by 7 bases; bases with no gene match: 5. Here the CDR3 DNA reads TGCAGCGCCAGAACAGGGGGCAAAAACATTCAGTACTTC. Protein sequence: CSARTGGKNIQYF.

V usage is TRBV9 and J usage is TRBJ1-2; D is undetermined. This CDR3 region has 13 residues. In germline, CDR1 is SGDLS, CDR2 YYNGEE. Trimming removed 0 bases from V and 6 bases from J, with 9 bases in between. The CDR3 loop reads CASSVAGRHGYTF. CDR3 bases: TGTGCCAGCAGCGTAGCAGGCAGGCATGGCTACACCTTC. Based on the CDR3 plus reference TRBV9 and TRBJ1-2, the full variable domain is DSGVTQTPKHLITATGQRVTLRCSPRSGDLSVYWYQQSLDQGLQFLIQYYNGEERAKGNILERFSAQQFPDLHSELNLSSLELGDSALYFCASSVAGRHGYTFGSGTRLTVV.

V is TRBV29-1 and J is TRBJ1-1, with 9 bases aligning to TRBD1. V dropped 7 bases and J dropped 5; count of bases not matched to a gene: 8. Germline V gene data show CDR1 as SQVTM and CDR2 as ANQGSEA. The CDR3 is 13 amino acids. This chain's CDR3 is CSGQQGARTEAFF. The CDR3 region has the DNA TGCAGCGGACAACAGGGGGCGAGAACTGAAGCTTTCTTT. Filled out from reference TRBV29-1 and TRBJ1-1, the complete variable domain reads SAVISQKPSRDICQRGTSLTIQCQVDSQVTMMFWYRQQPGQSLTLIATANQGSEATYESGFVIDKFPISRPNLTFSTLTVSNMSPEDSSIYLCSGQQGARTEAFFGQGTRLTVV.

The gene calls are TRBV7-2 and TRBJ2-7; TRBD2 agrees at 12 bases. The ends lost 4 bases at V and 1 base at J; junction bases unmatched: 11. The germline gives CDR1 SGHTA, CDR2 FQGNSA. CDR3 length: 18 amino acids. The CDR3 loop is CASSSQLAGGLASYEQYF. CDR3 in DNA: TGTGCCAGCAGCTCCCAACTAGCGGGAGGCTTAGCGTCCTACGAGCAGTACTTC. Combining the CDR3 with reference TRBV7-2 and TRBJ2-7 gives the whole variable domain GAGVSQSPSNKVTEKGKDVELRCDPISGHTALYWYRQSLGQGLEFLIYFQGNSAPDKSGLPSDRFSAERTGGSVSTLTIQRTQQEDSAVYLCASSSQLAGGLASYEQYFGPGTRLTVT.

The chain uses TRBV30 and TRBJ2-2; 7 positions agree with TRBD2. Trimming cost V 4 bases and J 6 bases; bases outside gene matches: 8. Germline values: CDR1 GTSNPN, CDR2 SVGIG (reference sequence). CDR3 size: 14 residues. The CDR3 nucleotides are TGTGCCTGGACCCCTTGGGCGGGAGCCGGGGAGCTGTTTTTT. Translation gives CAWTPWAGAGELFF.

This chain's CDR3 is CASSAGGWDTEAFF. The CDR3 nucleotides are TGTGCCAGCAGTGCGGGCGGGTGGGATACTGAAGCTTTCTTT. The V gene is TRBV2, the J gene TRBJ1-1; D is unclear. There are 14 residues in the CDR3. V was cut by 4 bases and J by 5 bases, with 14 bases left in between. CDR1 and CDR2 (germline): SNHLY, FYNNEI. The complete variable domain, with remaining parts taken from reference TRBV2 and TRBJ1-1, reads EPEVTQTPSHQVTQMGQEVILRCVPISNHLYFYWYRQILGQKVEFLVSFYNNEISEKSEIFDDQFSVERPDGSNFTLKIRSTKLEDSAMYFCASSAGGWDTEAFFGQGTRLTVV.